A single sample gave rise to the 3 T cell receptor beta chains below, sequenced in a study of T cells after yellow fever vaccination. TCRdb ran MiXCR on the 5' RACE reads and lists one entry per CDR3 protein. This sample has approximately 150,000 distinct CDR3 sequences; about 7.7% occur once, and the top ten carry roughly 0.73%. This specimen consisted of CD4+ T cells sorted from PBMCs, obtained 5 days after the yellow fever booster vaccination. These receptors originate from a man in his thirties or forties who received the YFV17D yellow fever vaccine.

This clonotype appeared many times. The chain carries TRBV6-1 and TRBJ1-5; perhaps TRBD1 as D (6 bases). Trimming pared 6 bases from V and 2 bases from J, leaving 14 bases between. Germline assignment: CDR1 MNHNS and CDR2 SASEGT. The CDR3 contains 15 residues. The CDR3 sequence: CASRRQALGNQPQHF. CDR3 sequence (DNA): TGTGCCAGCAGAAGACAGGCCCTTGGCAATCAGCCCCAGCATTTT.

This clonotype was found many times. V gene TRBV20-1 combines with J gene TRBJ2-1; possibly TRBD2 for D (6 bases). The V end lost 3 bases, the J end lost 3 bases, and 15 bases lay between the germline ends. Germline CDR1 and CDR2: DFQATT and SNEGSKA (reference sequence). The CDR3 extends over 15 amino acids. CDR3 in amino acids: CSARGQRANYNEQFF. Written as DNA, the CDR3 is TGCAGTGCTAGGGGGCAGCGGGCTAACTACAATGAGCAGTTCTTC.

The sample holds many counts of this clonotype. The V call is TRBV5-4, the J call TRBJ2-7; TRBD2 might be the D (5 bases). V lost 4 bases to trimming and J lost 1 base, with 18 bases between them. The CDR3 contains 16 residues. CDR1 is SGHNT, CDR2 YYREEE, per germline (reference sequence). Here the CDR3 reads CASSRSGLSVSYEQYF. The CDR3 bases are TGTGCCAGCAGCCGATCGGGGTTGAGCGTTTCCTACGAGCAGTACTTC. Combining the CDR3 with reference TRBV5-4 and TRBJ2-7 gives the whole variable domain ETGVTQSPTHLIKTRGQQVTLRCSSQSGHNTVSWYQQALGQGPQFIFQYYREEENGRGNFPPRFSGLQFPNYSSELNVNALELDDSALYLCASSRSGLSVSYEQYFGPGTRLTVT.